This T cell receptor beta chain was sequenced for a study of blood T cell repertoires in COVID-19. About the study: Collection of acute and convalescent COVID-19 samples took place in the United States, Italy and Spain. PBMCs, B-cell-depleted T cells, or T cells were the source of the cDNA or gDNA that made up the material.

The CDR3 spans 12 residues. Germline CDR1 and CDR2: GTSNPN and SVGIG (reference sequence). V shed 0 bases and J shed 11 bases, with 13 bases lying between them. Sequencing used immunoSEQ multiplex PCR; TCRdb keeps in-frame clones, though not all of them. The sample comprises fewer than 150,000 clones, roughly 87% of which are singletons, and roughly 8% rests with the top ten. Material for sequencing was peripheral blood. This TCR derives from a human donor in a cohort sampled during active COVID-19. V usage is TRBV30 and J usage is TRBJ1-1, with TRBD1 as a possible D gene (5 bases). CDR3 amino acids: CAWSVKGEWAFF. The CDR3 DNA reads TGTGCCTGGAGTGTTAAAGGGGAATGGGCTTTCTTT. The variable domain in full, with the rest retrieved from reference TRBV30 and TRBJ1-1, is SQTIHQWPATLVQPVGSPLSLECTVEGTSNPNLYWYRQAAGRGLQLLFYSVGIGQISSEVPQNLSASRPQDRQFILSSKKLLLSDSGFYLCAWSVKGEWAFFGQGTRLTVV.